The next 19 T cell receptor beta chains were all read from a single sample in a study of T-cell reconstitution after alpha-beta-depleted transplantation in children. Preparation of the TCRbeta library involved a method that used unique molecular identifiers. From the PCR reads, TCRdb called clonotypes with MiXCR, one entry per CDR3 protein. The sample includes 300,000 to 400,000 distinct CDR3 sequences, roughly 16% seen only once; the top ten take roughly two fifths. The sample in question was PBMCs, mostly from graft donor cells, obtained 360 days after TCRalphabeta/CD19-depleted stem cell transplant. These receptors all come from a male patient between 2 and 10 years old who had a stem cell transplant for acute lymphoblastic leukemia, so the T cells may come from the graft donor.

The genes are TRBV20-1 and TRBJ2-7; tentative D call: TRBD1 (5 bases). The CDR3 is 12 amino acids. V was pared by 3 bases and J by 4 bases, with 10 bases between. Germline V gene sequence: CDR1 DFQATT, CDR2 SNEGSKA (reference sequence). CDR3 amino acids: CSASPRDYEQYF. The CDR3 DNA reads as TGCAGTGCTAGTCCCAGGGATTACGAGCAGTACTTC.

The chain recombines TRBV7-2 with TRBJ2-7, with TRBD1 identical over 7 bases. V was clipped by 5 bases and J by 7 bases; unmatched bases: 11. The CDR3 has 14 residues. Germline-derived CDR1 and CDR2 are SGHTA and FQGNSA. Here the CDR3 reads CASSPGTDPWEQYF. As DNA, the CDR3 is TGTGCCAGCAGCCCAGGGACAGACCCTTGGGAGCAGTACTTC.

The chain has TRBV7-9 and TRBJ2-1, with a tentative D call TRBD2 (6 bases). CDR3 length: 15 amino acids. The V end was cut by 5 bases, the J end by 8 bases, with 19 bases between. Germline V gene lookup returns CDR1 SEHNR and CDR2 FQNEAQ (reference sequence). This CDR3 reads CASSVLGAPGDEQFF. The CDR3 DNA follows: TGTGCCAGCAGCGTTCTAGGGGCCCCGGGGGATGAGCAGTTCTTC.

The chain joins TRBV11-2 to TRBJ2-1; D unresolved. V was cut by 1 base and J by 5 bases, with 18 bases left in between. The germline V gene encodes CDR1 SGHAT and CDR2 FQNNGV. This CDR3 is built from 17 residues. CDR3 sequence: CASSLVPQGPLHNEQFF. CDR3 coding DNA: TGTGCCAGCAGCTTAGTCCCACAAGGCCCACTTCACAATGAGCAGTTCTTC.

This chain joins TRBV29-1 and TRBJ2-7; D uncertain. The V gene's germline CDR1 is SQVTM and CDR2 ANQGSEA. This CDR3 has 13 amino acids. Trimming took off 2 bases at V and 4 bases at J, with 12 bases between the two ends. The CDR3 sequence: CSVENGHGYEQYF. The CDR3 DNA reads TGCAGCGTTGAAAACGGTCACGGTTACGAGCAGTACTTC.

This clonotype was observed a few times. The chain joins TRBV4-3 to TRBJ2-1; D remains unclear. CDR3 length equals 13 residues. Germline CDR1 reads LGHNA; CDR2 reads YSLEER. V was clipped by 2 bases and J by 4 bases, with 6 bases between them. Written as DNA, the CDR3 is TGCGCCAGCAGCCAACTGGTTTACAATGAGCAGTTCTTC. This encodes CASSQLVYNEQFF.

The sample holds a few counts of this clonotype. V gene TRBV30 combines with J gene TRBJ2-3; D is unresolved. The CDR3 runs 14 residues. Germline values: CDR1 GTSNPN, CDR2 SVGIG (reference sequence). V dropped 4 bases and J dropped 3 bases, with 14 bases sitting between them. CDR3: CAWTVGQGTDTQYF. Written as DNA, the CDR3 is TGTGCCTGGACGGTAGGGCAAGGGACAGATACGCAGTATTTT.

The rearrangement links TRBV6-2 or TRBV6-3 to TRBJ2-2, with unresolved D. The CDR3 length is 13 residues. Per germline, CDR1 MNHEY and CDR2 SVGEGT. Trimming shortened V by 7 bases and J by 6 bases, and 12 bases separated the two germline ends. DNA for the CDR3: TGTGCCAGCACTCACCCCGTCTCCGGGGAGCTGTTTTTT. Protein: CASTHPVSGELFF.

The sample holds a few counts of this clonotype. The J gene is TRBJ2-2, the V gene TRBV5-1, with 9 bases aligning to TRBD1. Looked up from germline, CDR1 is SGHRS and CDR2 is YFSETQ. This CDR3 is built from 17 residues. After removal of 4 bases from V and 3 bases from J, the junction contained 10 bases not matched to a gene. The CDR3 region is CASSQNRRDRDTGELFF. The CDR3 DNA sequence: TGCGCCAGCAGCCAAAACCGCCGGGACAGGGACACCGGGGAGCTGTTTTTT. Filled out from reference TRBV5-1 and TRBJ2-2, the complete variable domain reads KAGVTQTPRYLIKTRGQQVTLSCSPISGHRSVSWYQQTPGQGLQFLFEYFSETQRNKGNFPGRFSGRQFSNSRSEMNVSTLELGDSALYLCASSQNRRDRDTGELFFGEGSRLTVL.

This clonotype was seen a handful of times. The chain combines TRBV5-1 with TRBJ2-7; D call uncertain. Trimming pared 2 bases from V and 4 bases from J, leaving 22 bases between. The V gene's germline CDR1 is SGHRS and CDR2 YFSETQ. This CDR3 has 17 amino acids. CDR3 in DNA: TGCGCCAGCAGCTTTGGTACATTGGGAAGCCGGGTGTACGAGCAGTACTTC. Amino acid sequence: CASSFGTLGSRVYEQYF.

This clonotype was seen a few times. V is TRBV5-6 and J is TRBJ2-3; D is unclear. Trimming pared 1 base from V and 3 bases from J, leaving 9 bases between. Germline V gene lookup returns CDR1 SGHDT and CDR2 YYEEEE. The CDR3 extends over 14 amino acids. CDR3 in amino acids: CASSLKIRTDTQYF. The CDR3 DNA reads TGTGCCAGCAGCTTGAAGATCAGGACAGATACGCAGTATTTT.

This clonotype came up a few times. The chain uses TRBV20-1 and TRBJ2-4, with 10 nucleotides matching TRBD1. Germline V lookup: CDR1 DFQATT, CDR2 SNEGSKA (reference sequence). The V segment lost 7 bases and the J segment 6 bases; nucleotides outside the gene matches: 12. The CDR3 covers 15 residues. As DNA, the CDR3 is TGCAGTGGGGGGCGGACAGGGGGTTTGGGAAACATTCAGTACTTC. It encodes CSGGRTGGLGNIQYF.

This clonotype was picked up a small number of times. The V and J genes are TRBV20-1 and TRBJ2-1; D ambiguous. V was shortened by 4 bases and J by 2 bases, with 12 bases between the two germline ends. CDR3 size: 14 residues. Germline V gene lookup returns CDR1 DFQATT and CDR2 SNEGSKA (reference sequence). The DNA of the CDR3 is TGCAGTGCTACCAGCCCAATTACCTACAATGAGCAGTTCTTC. Encoded protein: CSATSPITYNEQFF.

The chain carries TRBV5-1 and TRBJ1-1; 7 bases align to TRBD1. There are 12 residues in the CDR3. V lost 7 bases to trimming and J lost 1 base; unmatched junction nucleotides: 1. Germline CDR1 and CDR2: SGHRS and YFSETQ. The CDR3 loop reads CASGDRNTEAFF. CDR3 coding DNA: TGCGCCAGCGGGGACAGGAACACTGAAGCTTTCTTT.

The chain couples TRBV7-3 to TRBJ1-2; D is uncertain. The CDR3 covers 13 residues. Germline values: CDR1 SGHTA, CDR2 FQGTGA. Deletions cut 2 bases from V and 4 bases from J, with 8 bases between. This CDR3 reads CASSLGQPYGYTF. The CDR3 bases are TGTGCCAGCAGCTTAGGGCAGCCCTATGGCTACACCTTC. The full variable domain, completed using reference TRBV7-3 and TRBJ1-2, is GAGVSQTPSNKVTEKGKYVELRCDPISGHTALYWYRQSLGQGPEFLIYFQGTGAADDSGLPNDRFFAVRPEGSVSTLKIQRTERGDSAVYLCASSLGQPYGYTFGSGTRLTVV.

This clonotype was found a few times. CDR3 nucleotide sequence: TGTGCCAGCAGCACCCGGGACTACTCCTACGAGCAGTACTTC. Its protein product is CASSTRDYSYEQYF. This chain uses TRBV7-8 with TRBJ2-7, with 7 bases fitting TRBD2. This CDR3 comprises 14 residues. Germline CDR1 reads SGHVS; CDR2 reads FQNEAQ. V shed 5 bases and J 0 bases; nucleotides not matched to a gene: 4.

This clonotype came up a few times. This chain uses TRBV19 with TRBJ2-2; no clear D. This CDR3 has 14 amino acids. CDR1 is LNHDA and CDR2 is SQIVND in the germline V gene (reference sequence). The V and J ends lost 3 bases and 2 bases respectively, with 7 bases between them. The CDR3 DNA reads TGTGCCAGTAGTATGTTAAGAAACACCGGGGAGCTGTTTTTT. Translation: CASSMLRNTGELFF. Based on the CDR3 plus reference TRBV19 and TRBJ2-2, the full variable domain is DGGITQSPKYLFRKEGQNVTLSCEQNLNHDAMYWYRQDPGQGLRLIYYSQIVNDFQKGDIAEGYSVSREKKESFPLTVTSAQKNPTAFYLCASSMLRNTGELFFGEGSRLTVL.

V and J are TRBV4-1 and TRBJ2-2, with D perhaps matching TRBD2 (5 bases). Per the germline V gene, CDR1 is MGHRA and CDR2 is YSYEKL. This CDR3 spans 15 amino acids. Trimming pared 0 bases from V and 4 bases from J, leaving 9 bases between. In nucleotides, the CDR3 is TGCGCCAGCAGCCAAGATCGCGGGTTCACCGGGGAGCTGTTTTTT. Its translation: CASSQDRGFTGELFF.

This sequence joins TRBV5-1 and TRBJ2-7; D is possibly TRBD1 (6 bases). CDR3 length equals 14 residues. V was cut by 0 bases and J by 6 bases, with 13 bases left in between. The V gene's germline CDR1 is SGHRS and CDR2 YFSETQ. CDR3 nucleotide sequence: TGCGCCAGCAGCTTGGGACAGGTTCCCTTCGAGCAGTACTTC. Protein product: CASSLGQVPFEQYF.